A selection of T cell receptor beta chains follows, all from one sample in a study of cytomegalovirus exposure and HLA in healthy donors. Produced via immunoSEQ multiplex PCR; TCRdb's table is partial and in-frame only. The sample lists about 140,000 clones, just under 80% occurring once. Specimen: PBMCs. The origin of the receptors is a man aged 30 to 45 in good health. Each CDR3 is given with its conserved first and last residue. Fields, in order: V gene, D gene, J gene, clone size, CDR3 DNA, CDR3 protein. The D gene is left open where the match is weak. Only part of the rows carry a size: once, few, many, or a class if the clone is expanded.

V gene: TRBV6-5; D gene: NA; J gene: TRBJ2-1; clone size: NA; CDR3 DNA: TGTGCCAGCAGTTACGATAGGACTCCAACTTATGAGCAGTTCTTC; CDR3 protein: CASSYDRTPTYEQFF
V gene: TRBV6-6; D gene: NA; J gene: TRBJ1-1; clone size: NA; CDR3 DNA: TGTGCCAGCAGACCAACAGAAAACATGAACACTGAAGCTTTCTTT; CDR3 protein: CASRPTENMNTEAFF
V gene: TRBV19; D gene: TRBD1; J gene: TRBJ1-6; clone size: NA; CDR3 DNA: TGTGCCAGTAGTCCACAGGGGGGACAGGGGAATTCACCCCTCCACTTT; CDR3 protein: CASSPQGGQGNSPLHF
V gene: TRBV12-5; D gene: NA; J gene: TRBJ1-4; clone size: NA; CDR3 DNA: TGTGCTAGTGGTTTGTTAACCGGGCGAGGGGAAAAACTGTTTTTT; CDR3 protein: CASGLLTGRGEKLFF
V gene: TRBV18; D gene: NA; J gene: TRBJ2-7; clone size: once; CDR3 DNA: TGTGCCAGCTCACGGGCCCCGACAGTCGAGGGGGAGTACTTC; CDR3 protein: CASSRAPTVEGEYF
V gene: TRBV28; D gene: TRBD1; J gene: TRBJ1-2; clone size: NA; CDR3 DNA: TGTGCCAGCAGTTTCCGATTTCAGGGGGACCCCTATGGCTACACCTTC; CDR3 protein: CASSFRFQGDPYGYTF
V gene: TRBV12-1; D gene: NA; J gene: TRBJ1-2; clone size: NA; CDR3 DNA: TGTGCCAGCAGCCCCGGACAGGAGGATGGCTACACCTTC; CDR3 protein: CASSPGQEDGYTF
V gene: TRBV30; D gene: TRBD1; J gene: TRBJ1-5; clone size: NA; CDR3 DNA: TGTGCCTGGGACAGGGATGGTCAGCCCCAGCATTTT; CDR3 protein: CAWDRDGQPQHF
V gene: TRBV7-2; D gene: TRBD2; J gene: TRBJ2-2; clone size: NA; CDR3 DNA: TGTGCCAGCAGAGGGCGGGGTAGCGGGAGTTCAGCCGGGGAGCTGTTTTTT; CDR3 protein: CASRGRGSGSSAGELFF
V gene: TRBV5-1; D gene: NA; J gene: TRBJ2-1; clone size: NA; CDR3 DNA: TGCGCCAGCAGCTTGGGTCGGGAATACAATGAGCAGTTCTTC; CDR3 protein: CASSLGREYNEQFF
V gene: TRBV7-8; D gene: TRBD2; J gene: TRBJ2-2; clone size: NA; CDR3 DNA: TGTGCCAGCAGCTTAGTACCCAGGCTAGCGGGAAGCACCGGGGAGCTGTTTTTT; CDR3 protein: CASSLVPRLAGSTGELFF
V gene: TRBV19; D gene: TRBD1; J gene: TRBJ2-2; clone size: NA; CDR3 DNA: TGTGCCAGTAGCAGGGGACAGGGTAGGTCGGCCGGGGAGCTGTTTTTT; CDR3 protein: CASSRGQGRSAGELFF
V gene: TRBV19; D gene: TRBD2; J gene: TRBJ2-3; clone size: NA; CDR3 DNA: TGTGCCACAACCTTAGCGGGAGGGTGGTATTTT; CDR3 protein: CATTLAGGWYF
V gene: TRBV6-5; D gene: TRBD2; J gene: TRBJ2-7; clone size: few; CDR3 DNA: TGTGCCAGCAGCAGACTAGCGGACGAGCAGTACTTC; CDR3 protein: CASSRLADEQYF
V gene: TRBV7-2; D gene: NA; J gene: TRBJ2-3; clone size: few; CDR3 DNA: TGTGCCAGCAGCTTAGGGGCTTCCACAGATACGCAGTATTTT; CDR3 protein: CASSLGASTDTQYF
V gene: TRBV4-1; D gene: NA; J gene: TRBJ1-2; clone size: NA; CDR3 DNA: TGCGCCAGCAGACCGACAGGCCGGTATGGCTACACCTTC; CDR3 protein: CASRPTGRYGYTF
V gene: TRBV9; D gene: NA; J gene: TRBJ2-2; clone size: NA; CDR3 DNA: TGTGCCAGCAGCCCCAGTTCCACCGGGGAGCTGTTTTTT; CDR3 protein: CASSPSSTGELFF
V gene: TRBV7-2; D gene: NA; J gene: TRBJ2-2; clone size: NA; CDR3 DNA: TGTGCCAGCAGCCCCCTCGGGAGCGGGCCACCGGGCAGGGAGCTGTTTTTT; CDR3 protein: CASSPLGSGPPGRELFF
V gene: TRBV25-1; D gene: NA; J gene: TRBJ1-3; clone size: NA; CDR3 DNA: TGTGCCAGCAGTTGGGGCCCTGGAAACACCATATATTTT; CDR3 protein: CASSWGPGNTIYF
V gene: TRBV7-9; D gene: TRBD1; J gene: TRBJ1-2; clone size: NA; CDR3 DNA: TGTGCCAGCAGCTCCGGACAGGGACAGGGCCGGTATGGCTACACCTTC; CDR3 protein: CASSSGQGQGRYGYTF
V gene: TRBV18; D gene: NA; J gene: TRBJ1-4; clone size: few; CDR3 DNA: TGTGCCAGCTCACTCCTGAGTTCTCAGGCCCGGGAAAAACTGTTTTTT; CDR3 protein: CASSLLSSQAREKLFF
V gene: TRBV6-6; D gene: NA; J gene: TRBJ2-7; clone size: NA; CDR3 DNA: TGTGCCAGCAGTCTACTCTATTACGAGCAGTACTTC; CDR3 protein: CASSLLYYEQYF
V gene: TRBV5-1; D gene: TRBD1; J gene: TRBJ2-7; clone size: NA; CDR3 DNA: TGCGCCAGCAGCTCCACCGGGACAGGGTTCTACGAGCAGTACTTC; CDR3 protein: CASSSTGTGFYEQYF
V gene: TRBV28; D gene: NA; J gene: TRBJ2-7; clone size: NA; CDR3 DNA: TGTGCCAGCAGGGATTCGGACCGAGGGTACGAGCAGTACTTC; CDR3 protein: CASRDSDRGYEQYF
V gene: TRBV30; D gene: NA; J gene: TRBJ2-7; clone size: NA; CDR3 DNA: TGTGCCTGGGGGGGACACCCATCCTACGAGCAGTACTTC; CDR3 protein: CAWGGHPSYEQYF
V gene: TRBV29-1; D gene: NA; J gene: TRBJ2-7; clone size: NA; CDR3 DNA: TGCAGCGTTGTTGCGCCTACCACCTACGAGCAGTACTTC; CDR3 protein: CSVVAPTTYEQYF
V gene: TRBV19; D gene: NA; J gene: TRBJ1-5; clone size: once; CDR3 DNA: TGTGCCAGTATGAGGTTGTGGCCGTCGAATCAGCCCCAGCATTTT; CDR3 protein: CASMRLWPSNQPQHF
V gene: TRBV10-3; D gene: NA; J gene: TRBJ1-6; clone size: few; CDR3 DNA: TGTGCCATCAGGTGGGAGGGTGGATCCGGGTCACCCCTCCACTTT; CDR3 protein: CAIRWEGGSGSPLHF
V gene: TRBV15; D gene: TRBD2; J gene: TRBJ2-1; clone size: few; CDR3 DNA: TGTGCCACCAGCAGAGCTAGCGGGAGGGCCTCCTACAATGAGCAGTTCTTC; CDR3 protein: CATSRASGRASYNEQFF
V gene: TRBV9; D gene: NA; J gene: TRBJ1-5; clone size: few; CDR3 DNA: TGTGCCAGCAGCCCCTCTAGTGATAGCAATCAGCCCCAGCATTTT; CDR3 protein: CASSPSSDSNQPQHF
V gene: TRBV7-9; D gene: NA; J gene: TRBJ2-2; clone size: NA; CDR3 DNA: TGTGCCAGCAGCTTCATAGCTGCGAACACCGGGGAGCTGTTTTTT; CDR3 protein: CASSFIAANTGELFF
V gene: TRBV6-6; D gene: NA; J gene: TRBJ2-2; clone size: once; CDR3 DNA: TGTGCCAGCACCCGGGAAGGGGAGCTGTTTTTT; CDR3 protein: CASTREGELFF
V gene: TRBV9; D gene: NA; J gene: TRBJ1-5; clone size: NA; CDR3 DNA: TGTGCCAGCTCCGCGAGCGGGGGGGGTCAGCCCCAGCATTTT; CDR3 protein: CASSASGGGQPQHF